The sequence of this T cell receptor (beta chain) was determined in a study of blood T cells in healthy people across ages. General study results and limits: When set beside aged donors, long-lived donors presented more naive CD4+ cells and higher diversity.

Germline lookup yields CDR1 MDHEN and CDR2 SYDVKM. CDR3 length equals 13 residues. V lost 2 bases and J lost 7, with 9 bases in between. This clonotype was detected a few times. As yet, its antigen is unknown. With a J-beta primer mix and a sample-barcoded 5' primer, a second PCR ran 7 to 11 cycles. Via MiXCR, TCRdb re-called the 5' RACE reads, giving one row per CDR3 protein. The table has about 840,000 distinct CDR3 sequences, 25% to 30% seen once. Separately, the same data were catalogued under a study of T cells of mothers and their children.

The receptor comes from a woman aged 40 to 50 in good health. The V and J genes are TRBV28 and TRBJ2-1, with D possibly being TRBD1 (6 bases). Material for sequencing was blood. This CDR3 reads CASSLTGRNEQFF. CDR3 in DNA: TGTGCCAGCAGTTTAACAGGGCGGAATGAGCAGTTCTTC.